The 32 T cell receptor beta chains presented below share a single source sample, sequenced in a study of low-dose radiotherapy and immunotherapy resistance in tumors. As to time point: before trial treatment. Both TCRalpha and TCRbeta chains were reverse transcribed with V-gene-specific primers. Using a constant-region primer together with a V-primer adapter, TCRs were subjected to around 20 PCR cycles of amplification. TCRdb reanalysed the reads using MiXCR and keeps one entry per CDR3 protein. The repertoire has some 71,000 distinct CDR3 sequences, roughly 30% of them found once; the top ten carry around 10%. The sample was PBMCs, taken before treatment. These receptors were taken from a female donor with ovarian cancer.

Ten or more counts support this clonotype. The genes are TRBV12-3 or TRBV12-4 and TRBJ2-3; D may be TRBD1 (6 bases). V dropped 3 bases and J dropped 2 bases, with 21 bases sitting between them. The CDR3 runs to 18 residues. The CDR3 reads CASSFIYRVLENTDTQYF. The CDR3 DNA follows: TGTGCCAGCAGTTTCATATACAGGGTATTAGAGAACACAGATACGCAGTATTTT.

This clonotype has just one count. A far larger clone is one nucleotide away, so this likely arose from a read error. The chain employs TRBV28 and TRBJ2-1; D perhaps matches TRBD2 (6 bases). V gave up 3 bases and J gave up 13 bases, with 22 bases separating them. Germline V CDR1 and CDR2: MDHEN, SYDVKM. The CDR3 spans 15 residues. The CDR3 sequence is CASSFPQGGGETQFF. The CDR3, as DNA: TGTGCCAGCAGTTTTCCCCAGGGTGGCGGGGAGACCCAGTTCTTC.

This clonotype counts as medium-sized (0.01 to 0.1%). The chain employs TRBV28 and TRBJ1-2, with TRBD1 matching 12 bases. V trimming: 4 bases; J trimming: 0 bases; junction bases outside the gene matches: 12. Germline CDR1 MDHEN, CDR2 SYDVKM. CDR3 length: 19 amino acids. The CDR3 DNA reads as TGTGCCAGCAGTTCCCGGGGCCCTGGGACAGGGGGCTCTAACTATGGCTACACCTTC. Its protein product is CASSSRGPGTGGSNYGYTF.

The chain links TRBV25-1 to TRBJ2-2, with 7 nucleotides matching TRBD1. The junction had 3 bases not matched to a gene; V was cut back by 3 bases and J by 2 bases. The CDR3 is 15 amino acids. Germline CDR1 MGHDK, CDR2 SYGVNS. The CDR3 here is CASSETGLNTGELFF. The CDR3 nucleotides read TGTGCCAGCAGTGAGACAGGGCTCAACACCGGGGAGCTGTTTTTT.

This clonotype was detected many times. The CDR3 DNA sequence: TGCAGCGTTGAAGATCCAGGACGGGACATTCAGTACTTC. Translating it yields CSVEDPGRDIQYF. The gene calls are TRBV29-1 and TRBJ2-4; no definite D call. This CDR3 comprises 13 residues. V lost 0 bases and J 8 bases, leaving 11 bases between the germline ends. The V gene's germline CDR1 is SQVTM and CDR2 ANQGSEA.

V usage is TRBV5-6 and J usage is TRBJ2-7; D assignment may be TRBD1 or TRBD2 (5 bases each). The V and J ends lost 4 bases and 7 bases respectively, with 15 bases between them. The CDR3 is 13 residues long. In germline, CDR1 is SGHDT, CDR2 YYEEEE. The CDR3 loop is CASSIIGGGEQYF. The CDR3 DNA follows: TGTGCCAGCAGCATTATTGGGGGTGGTGAGCAGTACTTC.

At least ten counts were recorded for this clonotype. The CDR3 here is CASRDRLNQPQHF. Here the CDR3 DNA reads TGTGCCAGCCGGGACAGGCTCAATCAGCCCCAGCATTTT. V gene TRBV19 combines with J gene TRBJ1-5, with 8 bases fitting TRBD1. J lost 3 bases, V lost 9 bases, and 4 bases had no gene match. The CDR3 has 13 amino acids. Germline loops: CDR1 LNHDA, CDR2 SQIVND (reference sequence). The full variable domain, completed using reference TRBV19 and TRBJ1-5, is DGGITQSPKYLFRKEGQNVTLSCEQNLNHDAMYWYRQDPGQGLRLIYYSQIVNDFQKGDIAEGYSVSREKKESFPLTVTSAQKNPTAFYLCASRDRLNQPQHFGDGTRLSIL.

This clonotype was counted at least ten times. This sequence joins TRBV25-1 and TRBJ1-5; D perhaps matches TRBD1 (5 bases). Germline CDR1 MGHDK, CDR2 SYGVNS. The CDR3 is 15 amino acids. Trimming pared 4 bases from V and 0 bases from J, leaving 10 bases between. CDR3 nucleotide sequence: TGTGCCAGCAGTGGCGGGGGGGGTAGCAATCAGCCCCAGCATTTT. Protein product: CASSGGGGSNQPQHF.

The CDR3: CASSFLSGGSALAEQYF. The DNA for the CDR3 is TGTGCCAGCAGCTTCCTTTCTGGCGGGAGCGCCTTGGCCGAGCAGTACTTC. The chain employs TRBV7-2 and TRBJ2-7; 7 bases map to TRBD2. The CDR3 extends over 17 amino acids. V dropped 3 bases and J dropped 6; count of bases not matched to a gene: 17. CDR1 is SGHTA, CDR2 FQGNSA, per germline.

The sample holds a few counts of this clonotype. The rearrangement joins TRBV18 to TRBJ1-1; 8 positions match TRBD1. Germline CDR1 and CDR2: KGHSH and LQKENI. With 2 bases clipped from V and 4 bases from J, the junction kept 21 bases outside the gene matches. The length of the CDR3 is 20 residues. CDR3 DNA: TGTGCCAGCTCACCAGTCCAGGGGGCGAGATCCCCTCCGGAGGGCACTGAAGCTTTCTTT. Translation: CASSPVQGARSPPEGTEAFF.

The table lists this clonotype with many counts. This sequence joins TRBV6-1 and TRBJ1-2; 8 nucleotides align to TRBD1. Trimming at V came to 6 bases and at J to 7 bases, leaving 7 bases not matched to a gene. Germline V gene lookup returns CDR1 MNHNS and CDR2 SASEGT. The CDR3 runs 13 residues. The CDR3 reads CASSQTGVGGYTF. CDR3 DNA: TGTGCCAGCAGCCAGACAGGGGTTGGTGGCTACACCTTC.

By share of the sample, this clonotype is medium-sized (0.01 to 0.1%). The V call is TRBV28, the J call TRBJ2-3; TRBD2 matches 13 bases. This CDR3 spans 17 amino acids. Per germline, CDR1 MDHEN and CDR2 SYDVKM. Trimming removed 8 bases from V and 2 bases from J; junction bases left unmatched: 10. In DNA, the CDR3 is TGTGCCAGCTATCCATTGGGACTAGCGGGGCTCACAGATACGCAGTATTTT. Translated, it gives CASYPLGLAGLTDTQYF. The entire variable domain, with the rest obtained from reference TRBV28 and TRBJ2-3, is as follows: DVKVTQSSRYLVKRTGEKVFLECVQDMDHENMFWYRQDPGLGLRLIYFSYDVKMKEKGDIPEGYSVSREKKERFSLILESASTNQTSMYLCASYPLGLAGLTDTQYFGPGTRLTVL.

The J gene is TRBJ1-5, the V gene TRBV6-2 or TRBV6-3; D perhaps matches TRBD1 (6 bases). V was cut by 5 bases and J by 4 bases, with 18 bases left in between. This CDR3 has 16 residues. The germline V gene encodes CDR1 MNHEY and CDR2 SVGEGT. This CDR3 reads CASSEVPEGVNQPQHF. The CDR3, as DNA: TGTGCCAGCAGTGAAGTGCCCGAGGGGGTGAATCAGCCCCAGCATTTT.

This clonotype was detected ten times or more. The gene calls are TRBV19 and TRBJ2-7; D is possibly TRBD2 (5 bases). Trimming shortened V by 2 bases and J by 1 base, and 12 bases separated the two germline ends. Germline CDR1 LNHDA, CDR2 SQIVND (reference sequence). This CDR3 is built from 15 residues. CDR3 sequence: CASSIKAGGSYEQYF. The CDR3 bases are TGTGCCAGTAGTATAAAGGCGGGCGGTTCCTACGAGCAGTACTTC.

This rearrangement joins TRBV5-6 to TRBJ2-1; 8 bases are a match to TRBD2. This CDR3 is 16 amino acids long. Trimming removed 4 bases from V and 9 bases from J; junction bases left unmatched: 15. Germline V gene sequence: CDR1 SGHDT, CDR2 YYEEEE. The DNA for the CDR3 is TGTGCCAGCAGCACGGGGGGGCCAGGGTGGGGTGGTGAGCAGTTCTTC. Protein sequence: CASSTGGPGWGGEQFF. Drawing the rest from reference TRBV5-6 and TRBJ2-1, the complete variable domain is DAGVTQSPTHLIKTRGQQVTLRCSPKSGHDTVSWYQQALGQGPQFIFQYYEEEERQRGNFPDRFSGHQFPNYSSELNVNALLLGDSALYLCASSTGGPGWGGEQFFGPGTRLTVL.

By share of the sample, this clonotype is medium-sized (0.01 to 0.1%). The J gene is TRBJ2-1, the V gene TRBV5-6; the D is unclear. CDR3 length equals 11 residues. The V gene lost 1 base and the J gene lost 9 bases, with 5 bases spanning the gap. Germline V gene data show CDR1 as SGHDT and CDR2 as YYEEEE. This CDR3 reads CASSLLFEQFF. The CDR3 DNA reads TGTGCCAGCAGCTTGTTGTTTGAGCAGTTCTTC.

CDR3 amino acids: CASSLSEAAQYF. CDR3 in DNA: TGTGCCAGCAGCTTAAGCGAAGCGGCCCAGTACTTC. V gene TRBV7-9 combines with J gene TRBJ2-5; TRBD2 might be the D (5 bases). Germline loops: CDR1 SEHNR, CDR2 FQNEAQ (reference sequence). The CDR3 loop spans 12 amino acids. Between the trimmed V and J ends, which lost 2 bases and 9 bases, there was a span of 10 bases. The whole variable domain, filled in from reference TRBV7-9 and TRBJ2-5, reads DTGVSQNPRHKITKRGQNVTFRCDPISEHNRLYWYRQTLGQGPEFLTYFQNEAQLEKSRLLSDRFSAERPKGSFSTLEIQRTEQGDSAMYLCASSLSEAAQYFGPGTRLLVL.

The chain joins TRBV19 to TRBJ1-5, with TRBD1 matching 7 bases. Germline values: CDR1 LNHDA, CDR2 SQIVND (reference sequence). The CDR3 has 15 residues. Trimming at V came to 7 bases and at J to 3 bases, leaving 9 bases not matched to a gene. The CDR3 DNA reads as TGTGCCAGTAATTTCCCGGGACAGATCAATCAGCCCCAGCATTTT. Residues: CASNFPGQINQPQHF.

This clonotype was seen at least ten times. The genes are TRBV24-1 and TRBJ2-1; 9 nucleotides agree with TRBD2. This CDR3 has 15 residues. V lost 2 bases and J lost 5; bases outside the gene matches: 3. CDR1 and CDR2 from the germline V gene are KGHDR and SFDVKD. This CDR3 is CATSDYERGDNEQFF. CDR3 bases: TGTGCCACCAGTGATTACGAGCGGGGGGACAATGAGCAGTTCTTC.

This clonotype was observed at least ten times. This sequence joins TRBV7-3 and TRBJ1-1; D ambiguous. Looked up from germline, CDR1 is SGHTA and CDR2 is FQGTGA. The CDR3 is 15 residues long. V lost 0 bases, J lost 8 bases, and 16 bases lay in between. The CDR3 reads CASSLTLQPPTEAFF. The CDR3 nucleotides are TGTGCCAGCAGCTTAACGTTACAACCGCCCACCGAAGCTTTCTTT.

As regards this clonotype: It is likely a read error: a sequence one base away is far more abundant. The V and J genes are TRBV4-3 and TRBJ2-5; D unclear. The DNA matches TRBJ2-7 better at its end, which makes the J call doubtful. The germline V gene encodes CDR1 LGHNA and CDR2 YSLEER. This CDR3 has 15 residues. CDR3 protein: CASSQAKHEANEQYF. The CDR3 DNA follows: TGCGCCAGCAGCCAGGCCAAGCACGAGGCCAACGAGCAGTACTTC.

In this sample, this clonotype turned up many times. This chain uses TRBV30 with TRBJ2-6; D is uncertain. Trimming removed 0 bases at V and 0 bases at J, with 15 bases between. The CDR3 sequence is 18 residues long. Germline V gene data show CDR1 as GTSNPN and CDR2 as SVGIG (reference sequence). DNA of the CDR3: TGTGCCTGGAGTGTACCCCCGCAGTTTCGCTCTGGGGCCAACGTCCTGACTTTC. The encoded protein is CAWSVPPQFRSGANVLTF.

This clonotype was detected only once. The chain recombines TRBV28 with TRBJ2-7, with D unclear. V lost 5 bases to trimming and J lost 4 bases, with 9 bases between them. The CDR3 length is 12 residues. Germline CDR1 MDHEN, CDR2 SYDVKM. The CDR3 DNA reads as TGTGCCAGCAGTCCCCCTCGGTACGAGCAGTACTTC. This gives the protein CASSPPRYEQYF.

This clonotype was observed many times. This chain uses TRBV6-8 with TRBJ2-2, with D hard to call. Trimming took 7 bases from V and 5 from J, leaving 11 bases between them. Germline V gene data show CDR1 as MNHGY and CDR2 as SAAAGT. CDR3 length: 13 residues. The CDR3 sequence is CASMVRVTGELFF. The CDR3 nucleotides are TGTGCCAGCATGGTCCGGGTGACCGGGGAGCTGTTTTTT.

V gene TRBV18 combines with J gene TRBJ2-1, with unresolved D. This CDR3 is built from 12 residues. Trimming took 6 bases from V and 7 from J, leaving 10 bases between them. Germline values: CDR1 KGHSH, CDR2 LQKENI. CDR3 DNA sequence: TGTGCCAGCTCCTCGGGTGCTAATGAGCAGTTCTTC. Amino acid sequence: CASSSGANEQFF.

Many counts were recorded for this clonotype. The chain uses TRBV4-1 and TRBJ2-5; 10 bases agree with TRBD2. The CDR3 is made up of 16 amino acids. CDR1 is MGHRA and CDR2 is YSYEKL in the germline V gene. The V segment lost 3 bases and the J segment 5 bases; nucleotides outside the gene matches: 9. In DNA form, the CDR3 reads TGCGCCAGCAGCCAGAGCCGACTAGCGGGCTATGAGACCCAGTACTTC. Protein: CASSQSRLAGYETQYF.

This clonotype has a count of ten or more. The chain uses TRBV4-3 and TRBJ2-7; no clear D. Germline assignment: CDR1 LGHNA and CDR2 YSLEER. Trimming took 0 bases from V and 6 from J, leaving 9 bases between them. The CDR3 has 13 amino acids. The CDR3, as DNA: TGCGCCAGCAGCCAAGATCTGATGTCCGAGCAGTACTTC. Amino acid sequence: CASSQDLMSEQYF.

This chain uses TRBV2 with TRBJ2-1; TRBD2 aligns across 7 bases. The trim removed 1 base at V and 0 bases at J, leaving 3 bases unmatched. Germline V gives CDR1 SNHLY, CDR2 FYNNEI. This CDR3 is 16 amino acids long. The CDR3 coding sequence is TGTGCCAGCAGTGAAGGTGTAGCGGGCTCCTACAATGAGCAGTTCTTC. It codes for CASSEGVAGSYNEQFF.

The sample holds many counts of this clonotype. The V and J genes are TRBV6-6 and TRBJ2-3; the match to TRBD1 covers 8 bases. The V and J ends lost 6 bases and 2 bases, in that order; junction bases with no gene match: 7. The germline V gene has CDR1 MNHNY and CDR2 SVGAGI (reference sequence). The CDR3 is 15 amino acids. The CDR3 sequence: CASSYRTGTTDTQYF. In DNA form, the CDR3 reads TGTGCCAGCAGCTACAGGACAGGGACCACAGATACGCAGTATTTT.

A remark on this clonotype: The conserved closing phenylalanine or tryptophan is absent in this CDR3, likely reflecting a read error. The chain uses TRBV5-6 and TRBJ2-7; D might be TRBD2 (6 bases). CDR3 length: 13 residues. From germline, CDR1 is SGHDT and CDR2 YYEEEE. The V gene lost 0 bases and the J gene lost 6 bases, with 10 bases spanning the gap. The CDR3 DNA is TGTGCCAGCAGCTTGGCCGGGGGAGCCGAGCAGTACTAC. Encoded protein: CASSLAGGAEQYY.

In DNA form, the CDR3 reads TGTGCCAGCAGCTTAGAGACAGGGGTATGGGAGACCCAGTACTTC. Its protein is CASSLETGVWETQYF. The rearrangement joins TRBV7-9 to TRBJ2-5; 8 bases line up with TRBD1. The J segment lost 5 bases and the V segment lost 1 base, leaving 6 bases of the junction unmatched. Germline V gives CDR1 SEHNR, CDR2 FQNEAQ (reference sequence). The CDR3 loop spans 15 amino acids. The variable domain in full, with the rest retrieved from reference TRBV7-9 and TRBJ2-5, is DTGVSQNPRHKITKRGQNVTFRCDPISEHNRLYWYRQTLGQGPEFLTYFQNEAQLEKSRLLSDRFSAERPKGSFSTLEIQRTEQGDSAMYLCASSLETGVWETQYFGPGTRLLVL.

This clonotype was seen a handful of times. It is likely a read error: a sequence one base away is far more abundant. This chain links TRBV28 with TRBJ2-7; D is unresolved. V lost 6 bases to trimming and J lost 7 bases, with 10 bases between them. The CDR3 consists of 11 residues. Germline V CDR1 and CDR2: MDHEN, SYDVKM. CDR3 loop: CASSRVDEQYF. CDR3 sequence (DNA): TGTGCCAGCAGCCGGGTTGATGAGCAGTACTTC.